This TCR beta chain was profiled in a study of T cell responses to AZD1222 COVID-19 vaccine. Second-dose recipients at about 4 or about 12 weeks were treated as one pooled group. Repertoires were generated with immunoSEQ multiplex PCR, while TCRdb's copy carries only in-frame clones and drops some. Found here are 80,000 or so clones, 92% of them singletons; the top ten hold roughly 4.7%. Study conclusions and caveats: The donor cohort was predominantly white British with a female majority, and clonal diversity may have been underestimated.

With respect to this clone: Antigen specificity is unknown.

Specimen: peripheral blood, collected 28 days after the second AZD1222 dose. This clonotype was obtained from an adult who received the AZD1222 COVID-19 vaccine.

DNA for the CDR3: TGTGCCAGCAGCCAGGGGGCCAACTATGGCTACACCTTC. As protein: CASSQGANYGYTF. The rearrangement links TRBV3-1 (or the pseudogene TRBV3-2) to TRBJ1-2; D might be TRBD1 (6 bases). The CDR3 runs to 13 residues. V lost 3 bases and J lost 2, with 7 bases in between. Germline V gene lookup returns CDR1 LGHDT and CDR2 YNNKEL (reference sequence).